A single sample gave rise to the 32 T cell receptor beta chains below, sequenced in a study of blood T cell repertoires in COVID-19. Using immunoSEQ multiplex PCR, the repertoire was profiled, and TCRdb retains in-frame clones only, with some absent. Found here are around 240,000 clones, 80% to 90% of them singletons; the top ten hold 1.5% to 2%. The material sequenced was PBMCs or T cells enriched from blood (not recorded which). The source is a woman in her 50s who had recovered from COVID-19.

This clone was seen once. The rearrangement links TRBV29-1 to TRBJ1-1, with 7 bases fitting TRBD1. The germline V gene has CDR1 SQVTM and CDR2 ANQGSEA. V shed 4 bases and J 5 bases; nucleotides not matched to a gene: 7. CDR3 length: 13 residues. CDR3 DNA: TGCAGCGTTGTTGAAGGGGGCTGGACTGAAGCTTTCTTT. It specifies CSVVEGGWTEAFF.

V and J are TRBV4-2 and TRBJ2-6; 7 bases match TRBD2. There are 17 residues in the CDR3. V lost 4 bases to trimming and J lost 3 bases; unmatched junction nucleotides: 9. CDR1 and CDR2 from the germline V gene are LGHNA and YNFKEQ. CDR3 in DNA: TGTGCCAGCAGCCGGGACTATTTAAGTAGTGGGGCCAACGTCCTGACTTTC. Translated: CASSRDYLSSGANVLTF.

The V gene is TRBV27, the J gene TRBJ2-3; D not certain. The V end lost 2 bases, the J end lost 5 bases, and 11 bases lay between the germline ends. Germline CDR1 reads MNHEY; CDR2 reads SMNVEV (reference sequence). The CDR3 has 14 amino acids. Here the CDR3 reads CASSLGLTGDTQYF. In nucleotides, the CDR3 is TGTGCCAGCAGTTTAGGGCTCACCGGAGATACGCAGTATTTT.

Here the CDR3 DNA reads TGTGCCAGCAGCCCCTACGGGACTACCTACGAGCAGTACTTC. As protein: CASSPYGTTYEQYF. V and J are TRBV14 and TRBJ2-7, with 7 bases that match TRBD2. Per the germline V gene, CDR1 is SGHDN and CDR2 is FVKESK. The trim removed 4 bases at V and 2 bases at J, leaving 5 bases unmatched. The CDR3 loop spans 14 amino acids. Complete variable domain (other parts from reference TRBV14 and TRBJ2-7): EAGVTQFPSHSVIEKGQTVTLRCDPISGHDNLYWYRRVMGKEIKFLLHFVKESKQDESGMPNNRFLAERTGGTYSTLKVQPAELEDSGVYFCASSPYGTTYEQYFGPGTRLTVT.

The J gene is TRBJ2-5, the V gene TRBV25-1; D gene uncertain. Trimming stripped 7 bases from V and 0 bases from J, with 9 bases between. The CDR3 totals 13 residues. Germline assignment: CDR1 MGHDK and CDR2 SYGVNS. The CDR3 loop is CASTELYQETQYF. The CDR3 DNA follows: TGTGCCAGCACCGAGCTTTACCAAGAGACCCAGTACTTC.

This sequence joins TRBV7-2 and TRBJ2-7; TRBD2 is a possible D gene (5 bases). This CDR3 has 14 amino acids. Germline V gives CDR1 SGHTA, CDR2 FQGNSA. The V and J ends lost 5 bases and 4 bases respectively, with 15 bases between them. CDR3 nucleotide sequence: TGTGCCAGCAGCCCCCGGGGTAGCGCGTACGAGCAGTACTTC. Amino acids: CASSPRGSAYEQYF. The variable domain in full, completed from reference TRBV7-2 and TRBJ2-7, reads GAGVSQSPSNKVTEKGKDVELRCDPISGHTALYWYRQSLGQGLEFLIYFQGNSAPDKSGLPSDRFSAERTGGSVSTLTIQRTQQEDSAVYLCASSPRGSAYEQYFGPGTRLTVT.

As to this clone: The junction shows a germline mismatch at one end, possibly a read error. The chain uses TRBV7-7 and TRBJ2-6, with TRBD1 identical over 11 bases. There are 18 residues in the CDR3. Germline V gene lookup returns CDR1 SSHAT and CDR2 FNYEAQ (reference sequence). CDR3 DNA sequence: TGTGCTAGCAGTCCCGGGACAGGGGGTTTCTCTGGGGCCAACGTCCTGACTTTC. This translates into CASSPGTGGFSGANVLTF.

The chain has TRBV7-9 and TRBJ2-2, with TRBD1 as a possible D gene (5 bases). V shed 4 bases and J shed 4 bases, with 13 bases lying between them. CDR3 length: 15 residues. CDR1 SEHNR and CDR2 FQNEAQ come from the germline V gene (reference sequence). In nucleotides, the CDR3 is TGTGCCAGCAGCTATCTGGACATACCCACCGGGGAGCTGTTTTTT. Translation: CASSYLDIPTGELFF.

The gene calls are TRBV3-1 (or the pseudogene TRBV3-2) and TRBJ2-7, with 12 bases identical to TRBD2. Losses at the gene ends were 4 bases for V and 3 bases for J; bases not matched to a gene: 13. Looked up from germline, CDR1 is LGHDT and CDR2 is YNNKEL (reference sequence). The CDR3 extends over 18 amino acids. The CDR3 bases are TGTGCCAGCAGCCCCGAACCGGGACTAGCGGGTCCTCTCTACGAGCAGTACTTC. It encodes CASSPEPGLAGPLYEQYF.

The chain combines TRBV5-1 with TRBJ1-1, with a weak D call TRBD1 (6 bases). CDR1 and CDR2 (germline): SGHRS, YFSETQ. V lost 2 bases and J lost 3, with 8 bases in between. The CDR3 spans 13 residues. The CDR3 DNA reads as TGCGCCAGCAGCTTCAACAGGGACACTGAAGCTTTCTTT. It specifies CASSFNRDTEAFF.

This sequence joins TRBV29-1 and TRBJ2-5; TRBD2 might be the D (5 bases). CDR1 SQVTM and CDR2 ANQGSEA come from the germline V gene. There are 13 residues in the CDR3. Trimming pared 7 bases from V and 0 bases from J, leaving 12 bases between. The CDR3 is CSGLGLNQETQYF. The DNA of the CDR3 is TGCAGCGGACTTGGACTGAACCAAGAGACCCAGTACTTC.

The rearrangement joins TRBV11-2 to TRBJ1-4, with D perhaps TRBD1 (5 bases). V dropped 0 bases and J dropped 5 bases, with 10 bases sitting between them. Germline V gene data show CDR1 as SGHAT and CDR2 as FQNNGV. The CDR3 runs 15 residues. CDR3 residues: CASSLDGRANEKLFF. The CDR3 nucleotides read TGTGCCAGCAGCTTAGATGGCAGGGCAAATGAAAAACTGTTTTTT.

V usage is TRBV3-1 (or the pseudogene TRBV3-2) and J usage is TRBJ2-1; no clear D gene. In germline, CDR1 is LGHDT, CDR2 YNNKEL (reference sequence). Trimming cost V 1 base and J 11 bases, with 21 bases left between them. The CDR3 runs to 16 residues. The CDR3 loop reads CASSQARLVFTPKQFF. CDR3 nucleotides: TGTGCCAGCAGCCAAGCCAGGCTTGTCTTTACCCCTAAGCAGTTCTTC.

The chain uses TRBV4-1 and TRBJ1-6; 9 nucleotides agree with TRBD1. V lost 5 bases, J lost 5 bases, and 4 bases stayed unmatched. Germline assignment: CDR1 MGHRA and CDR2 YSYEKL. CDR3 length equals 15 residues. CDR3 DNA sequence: TGCGCCAGCAGCAAGCGGACAGGGGATAATTCACCCCTCCACTTT. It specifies CASSKRTGDNSPLHF.

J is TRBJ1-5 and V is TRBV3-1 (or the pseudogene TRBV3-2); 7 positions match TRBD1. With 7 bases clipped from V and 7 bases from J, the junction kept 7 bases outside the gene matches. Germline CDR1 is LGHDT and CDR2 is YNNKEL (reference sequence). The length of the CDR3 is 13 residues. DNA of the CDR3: TGTGCCAGCAAGGCTACAGGGGACCAGCCCCAGCATTTT. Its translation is CASKATGDQPQHF.

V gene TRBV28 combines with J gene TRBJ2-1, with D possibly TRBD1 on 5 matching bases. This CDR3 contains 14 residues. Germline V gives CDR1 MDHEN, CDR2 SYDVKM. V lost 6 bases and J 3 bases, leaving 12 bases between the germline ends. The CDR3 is CASRGRVGYNEQFF. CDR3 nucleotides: TGTGCCAGCAGAGGCAGGGTGGGCTACAATGAGCAGTTCTTC.

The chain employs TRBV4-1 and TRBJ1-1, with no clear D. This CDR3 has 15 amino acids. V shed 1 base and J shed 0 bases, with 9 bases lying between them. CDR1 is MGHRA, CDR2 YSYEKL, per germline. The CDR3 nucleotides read TGCGCCAGCAGCCAAGTACAACAGATGAACACTGAAGCTTTCTTT. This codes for CASSQVQQMNTEAFF.

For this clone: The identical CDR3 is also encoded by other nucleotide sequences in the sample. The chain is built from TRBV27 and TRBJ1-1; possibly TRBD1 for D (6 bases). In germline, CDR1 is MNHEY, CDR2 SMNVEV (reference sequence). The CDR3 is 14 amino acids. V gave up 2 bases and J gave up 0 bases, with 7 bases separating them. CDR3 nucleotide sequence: TGTGCCAGCAGTTTAGGACAGATGAACACTGAAGCTTTCTTT. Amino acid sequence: CASSLGQMNTEAFF.

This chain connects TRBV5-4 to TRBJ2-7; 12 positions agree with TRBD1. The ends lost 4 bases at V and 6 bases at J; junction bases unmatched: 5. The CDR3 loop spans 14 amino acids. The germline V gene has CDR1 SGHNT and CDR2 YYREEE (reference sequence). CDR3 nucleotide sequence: TGTGCCAGCAGCCCCGGGACAGGGGGCCGCGAGCAGTACTTC. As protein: CASSPGTGGREQYF. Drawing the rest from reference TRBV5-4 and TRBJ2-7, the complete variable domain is ETGVTQSPTHLIKTRGQQVTLRCSSQSGHNTVSWYQQALGQGPQFIFQYYREEENGRGNFPPRFSGLQFPNYSSELNVNALELDDSALYLCASSPGTGGREQYFGPGTRLTVT.

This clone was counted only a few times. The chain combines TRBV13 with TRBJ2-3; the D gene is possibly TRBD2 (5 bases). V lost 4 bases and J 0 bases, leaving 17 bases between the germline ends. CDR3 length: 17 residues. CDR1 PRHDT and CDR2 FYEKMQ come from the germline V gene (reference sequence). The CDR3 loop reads CASSSLTRGYSTDTQYF. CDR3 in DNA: TGTGCCAGCAGCTCCCTGACCCGGGGTTATAGCACAGATACGCAGTATTTT.

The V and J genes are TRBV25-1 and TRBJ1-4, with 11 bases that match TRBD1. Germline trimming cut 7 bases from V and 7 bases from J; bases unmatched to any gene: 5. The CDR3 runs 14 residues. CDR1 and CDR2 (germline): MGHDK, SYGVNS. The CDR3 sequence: CASKGGTGGEKLFF. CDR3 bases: TGTGCCAGCAAGGGGGGGACAGGGGGTGAAAAACTGTTTTTT.

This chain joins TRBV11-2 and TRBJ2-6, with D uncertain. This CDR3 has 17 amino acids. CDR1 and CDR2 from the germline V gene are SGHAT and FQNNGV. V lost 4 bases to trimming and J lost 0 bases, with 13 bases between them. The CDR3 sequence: CASSSVRASSGANVLTF. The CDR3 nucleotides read TGTGCCAGCAGCTCGGTGCGCGCTTCCTCTGGGGCCAACGTCCTGACTTTC.

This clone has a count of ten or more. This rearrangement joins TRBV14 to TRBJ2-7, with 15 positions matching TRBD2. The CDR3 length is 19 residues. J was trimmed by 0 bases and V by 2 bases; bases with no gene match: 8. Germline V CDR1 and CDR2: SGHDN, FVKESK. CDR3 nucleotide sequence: TGTGCCAGCAGCCAATCTTGGGGACTAGCGGGAGGCAACTCCTACGAGCAGTACTTC. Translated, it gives CASSQSWGLAGGNSYEQYF.

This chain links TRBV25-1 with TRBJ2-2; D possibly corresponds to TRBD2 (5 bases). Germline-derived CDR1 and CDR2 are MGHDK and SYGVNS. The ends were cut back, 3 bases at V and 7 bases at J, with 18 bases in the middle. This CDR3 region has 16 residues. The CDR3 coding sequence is TGTGCCAGCAGTGAGTTCGCGGGCCTCGGTAACGGGGAGCTGTTTTTT. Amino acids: CASSEFAGLGNGELFF.

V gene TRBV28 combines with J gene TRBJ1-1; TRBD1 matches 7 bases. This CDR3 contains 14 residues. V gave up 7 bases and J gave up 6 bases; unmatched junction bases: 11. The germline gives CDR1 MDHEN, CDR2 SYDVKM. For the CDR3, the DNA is TGTGCCAGCAACCCAACAGGGGACGGGGCTGAAGCTTTCTTT. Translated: CASNPTGDGAEAFF.

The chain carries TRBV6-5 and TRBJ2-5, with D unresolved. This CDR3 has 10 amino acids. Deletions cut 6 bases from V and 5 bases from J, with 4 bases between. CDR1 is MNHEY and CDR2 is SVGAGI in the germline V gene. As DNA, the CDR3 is TGTGCCAGCAGATCGGAGACCCAGTACTTC. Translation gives CASRSETQYF.

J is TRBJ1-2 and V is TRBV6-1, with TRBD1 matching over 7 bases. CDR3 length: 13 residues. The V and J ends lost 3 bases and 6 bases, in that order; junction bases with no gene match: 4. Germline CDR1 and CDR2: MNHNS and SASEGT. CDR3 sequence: CASSERGRDGYTF. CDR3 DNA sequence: TGTGCCAGCAGTGAGAGGGGGCGAGATGGCTACACCTTC.

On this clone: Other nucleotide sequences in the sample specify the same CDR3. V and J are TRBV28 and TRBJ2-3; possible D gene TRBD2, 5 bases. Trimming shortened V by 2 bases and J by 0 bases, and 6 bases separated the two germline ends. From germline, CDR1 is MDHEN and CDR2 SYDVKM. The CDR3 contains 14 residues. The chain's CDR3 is CASSLTGSTDTQYF. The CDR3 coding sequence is TGTGCCAGCAGTTTAACGGGGAGCACAGATACGCAGTATTTT.

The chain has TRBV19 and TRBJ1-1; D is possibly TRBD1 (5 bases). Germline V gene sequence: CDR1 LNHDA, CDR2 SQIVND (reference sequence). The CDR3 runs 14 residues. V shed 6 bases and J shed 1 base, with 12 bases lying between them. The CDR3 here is CASRGRGRNTEAFF. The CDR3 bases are TGTGCCAGTAGAGGGAGGGGAAGGAACACTGAAGCTTTCTTT.

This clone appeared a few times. This CDR3 reads CASRSVRTYYNEQFF. The CDR3 DNA reads as TGTGCCAGCAGGTCCGTGCGGACTTATTACAATGAGCAGTTCTTC. The gene calls are TRBV27 and TRBJ2-1; D possibly corresponds to TRBD2 (5 bases). This CDR3 is 15 amino acids long. Per germline, CDR1 MNHEY and CDR2 SMNVEV (reference sequence). Between the trimmed V and J ends, which lost 6 bases and 4 bases, there was a span of 16 bases.

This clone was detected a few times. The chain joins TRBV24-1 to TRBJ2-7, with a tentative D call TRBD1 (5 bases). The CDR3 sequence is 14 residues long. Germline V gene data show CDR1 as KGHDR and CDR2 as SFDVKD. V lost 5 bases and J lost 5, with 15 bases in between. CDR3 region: CATSGFPQDNEQYF. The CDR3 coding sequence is TGTGCCACCAGTGGTTTCCCCCAGGACAACGAGCAGTACTTC.

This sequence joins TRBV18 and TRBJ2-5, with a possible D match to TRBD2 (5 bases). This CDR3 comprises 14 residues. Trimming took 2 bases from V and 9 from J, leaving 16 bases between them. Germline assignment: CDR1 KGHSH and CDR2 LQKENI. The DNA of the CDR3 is TGTGCCAGCTCACCAACAGACACCGACGGGGCCCAGTACTTC. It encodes CASSPTDTDGAQYF.